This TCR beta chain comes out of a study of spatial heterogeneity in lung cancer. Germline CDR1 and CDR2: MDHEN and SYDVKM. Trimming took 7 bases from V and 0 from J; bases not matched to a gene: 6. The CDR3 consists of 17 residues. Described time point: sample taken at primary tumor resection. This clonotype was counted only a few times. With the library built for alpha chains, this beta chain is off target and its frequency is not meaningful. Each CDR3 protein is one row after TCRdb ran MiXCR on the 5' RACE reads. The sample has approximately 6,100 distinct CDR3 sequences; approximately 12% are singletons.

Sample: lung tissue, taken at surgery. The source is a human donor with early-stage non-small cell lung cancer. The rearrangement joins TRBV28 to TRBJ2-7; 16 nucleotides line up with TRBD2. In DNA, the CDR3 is TGTGCCAGCACCGGGACTAGCGGGAGGGTTAGCTCCTACGAGCAGTACTTC. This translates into CASTGTSGRVSSYEQYF.